This T cell receptor (beta chain) stems from a study of Ad26.COV2.S vaccination and SARS-CoV-2 variants. Overall study: As a participant in COV1001, the donor was in the Ad26.COV2.S trial arm. Findings and limits, study-wide: Vaccinated and placebo-treated recipients had similar non-spike TCR breadth.

This CDR3 has 12 residues. V lost 5 bases to trimming and J lost 0 bases, with 5 bases between them. Germline-derived CDR1 and CDR2 are SGHNT and YENEEA. A note on this clone: The antigen remains unidentified.

Treatment: some 20 received Ad26.COV2.S at low or high dose, single or two shots; about 5 received placebo; per-sample allocation not given. Samples analyzed were those drawn on day 63 after the first vaccine or placebo injection. This adult donor, from Boston, was 18-55 years old. The assay was immunoSEQ multiplex PCR, and TCRdb's table has in-frame clones only and misses some. The sample includes roughly 320,000 clones, around nine tenths of them seen just once. Sequences were derived from peripheral blood, sampled in a trial of Ad26.COV2.S vaccine versus placebo. The TCR originated in a person aged 18-65 years who received the Ad26.COV2.S COVID-19 vaccine or a placebo. The chain carries TRBV11-3 and TRBJ2-7; no firm D call. CDR3 loop: CASSPNSYEQYF. The CDR3, as DNA: TGTGCCAGCAGCCCCAACTCCTACGAGCAGTACTTC.